This TCR beta chain was observed in a study of cytomegalovirus exposure and HLA in healthy donors. Study-level points and caveats: After further analysis at a later stage, around 17,000 TCR beta sequences were associated with HLA alleles at 0.05 false discovery rate.

The PCR ran on 60 Vbeta and 13 Jbeta primers. TCRdb's table, derived via immunoSEQ multiplex PCR, lists solely in-frame clones and lacks some. Of 110,000 to 150,000 clones in the sample, approximately 81% were seen once. Each donor was healthy, and each was a bone marrow donor. Of note for this clone: Its target is unknown.

This CDR3 is built from 15 residues. After removal of 0 bases from V and 9 bases from J, the junction contained 4 bases not matched to a gene. Per the germline V gene, CDR1 is MGHRA and CDR2 is YSYEKL. The gene calls are TRBV4-1 and TRBJ2-1, with TRBD2 matching 11 bases. The material sequenced was PBMCs. The TCR originated in a boy younger than 10 in good health and CMV-seronegative. CDR3 nucleotides: TGCGCCAGCAGCCAAGATCCGCTAGCGGGGGGTGAGCAGTTCTTC. It codes for CASSQDPLAGGEQFF.